This T cell receptor (beta chain) came from a study of T cells in tumors and immune-related adverse events. V shed 6 bases and J shed 1 base, with 9 bases lying between them. In germline, CDR1 is MDHEN, CDR2 SYDVKM. The CDR3 is 14 residues long. Profiling relied on immunoSEQ multiplex PCR, and the TCRdb table lists in-frame clones only, not all of them. The sample consists of around 10,000 clones, about 90% of them appearing once. The material was lymph node tissue, obtained from a patient treated with anti-PD-1 therapy. The TCR comes from a female donor with metastatic renal cell carcinoma. The V and J genes are TRBV28 and TRBJ2-2, with a possible D match to TRBD1 (5 bases). The CDR3 nucleotides read TGTGCCAGCAGCCGTGACAGGAACACCGGGGAGCTGTTTTTT. Amino acid sequence: CASSRDRNTGELFF.